This T cell receptor (beta chain) was recorded in a study of radiotherapy plus CTLA-4 blockade in lung cancer (dated by TCRdb to 2017 to 2018). Some background on the complete study: Objective responses were observed in approximately 17% of enrolled patients, and disease control was achieved in approximately 32%.

What the work shows at the level of the full study, not this receptor alone: After treatment with radiotherapy and ipilimumab, TCR clones that came from tumors expanded in the peripheral blood. The strongest predictors of response, as reported, were early dynamic changes in blood T cell clones along with a rise in serum interferon-beta after radiation.

Libraries came from the immunoSEQ multiplex PCR assay. TCRdb stores this immuneACCESS table with in-frame sequences only. Part of the clones is absent; in the studies checked, under half of the shortfall reflects unresolved V genes, and no reason is known for the rest. A total of roughly 75,000 clones appear in this sample, around 80% of them only once. The ten largest clones represent about 0.79% of the sample. The CDR1 and CDR2 encoded by the germline V gene (reference sequence) are MNHEY and SMNVEV. V sheds 5 bases and J sheds 0 bases, leaving 8 bases between their ends. Reading from cysteine to phenylalanine, the CDR3 counts 14 amino acids. Solely the CDR3 DNA is kept, with 42 bases framed from the first base. The study evaluated CTLA-4 blockade (ipilimumab) given together with focal radiation therapy in patients who had chemo-refractory metastatic non-small-cell lung cancer. Concerning this clone: Its antigen specificity is not known. The sample holds no much larger clone one base away, and base qualities are not on file.

The sample here was peripheral blood, taken from a patient treated with radiotherapy plus ipilimumab. The sequence links TRBV27 to TRBJ2-1; the D gene lacks a confident call. The receptor was isolated from a human donor with non-small cell lung cancer who had stable disease on radiotherapy plus ipilimumab. The CDR3 region has the sequence CASSPGSSYNEQFF. In nucleotides, the sequence is TGTGCCAGCAGTCCCGGGTCCTCCTACAATGAGCAGTTCTTC.